This T cell receptor (beta chain) derives from a study of CD8+CD57+ T cells in acquired aplastic anemia. Germline CDR1 is SGHNT and CDR2 is YYREEE (reference sequence). The CDR3 is 17 amino acids. V dropped 1 base and J dropped 0 bases, with 11 bases sitting between them. CD8+CD57+ cell expansion, shown by flow cytometry, had occurred in the patients selected for sequencing. Study-level findings and limits: In common between the patients and the controls were twenty-nine CD8+ CDR3 sequences.

Only a few counts were recorded for this clonotype. The antigen is undetermined. Genomic DNA, the template, was used for profiling of the TCR beta VDJ and CDR3. TCRdb ran MiXCR on the reads and lists one entry per CDR3 protein. Seen here are 200,000 to 300,000 distinct CDR3 sequences, 40% to 50% observed once, and the top ten hold 6.5% to 10%. Sequencing was done on a sample of sorted CD4+, CD8+, or CD8+CD57+ T cells (not recorded which) from PBMCs. The receptor was isolated from a human donor with aplastic anemia. The rearrangement joins TRBV5-4 to TRBJ1-6; D gene unclear. The CDR3 DNA sequence: TGTGCCAGCAGCTTGCTCCGCCAGGACTCCTATAATTCACCCCTCCACTTT. It specifies CASSLLRQDSYNSPLHF.